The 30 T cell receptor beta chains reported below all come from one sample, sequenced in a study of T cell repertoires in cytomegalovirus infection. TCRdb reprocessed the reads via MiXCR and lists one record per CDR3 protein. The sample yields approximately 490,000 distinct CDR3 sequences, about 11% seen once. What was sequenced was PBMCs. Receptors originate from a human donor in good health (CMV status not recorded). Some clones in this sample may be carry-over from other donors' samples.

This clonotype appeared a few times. For the CDR3, the DNA is TGCGCCAGCAGCTTGTACCCTGGGGACTACGAGCAGTACTTC. Its translation: CASSLYPGDYEQYF. V is TRBV5-1 and J is TRBJ2-7; D uncertain. Trimming took 1 base from V and 3 from J, leaving 11 bases between them. The germline V gene has CDR1 SGHRS and CDR2 YFSETQ. The CDR3 totals 14 residues.

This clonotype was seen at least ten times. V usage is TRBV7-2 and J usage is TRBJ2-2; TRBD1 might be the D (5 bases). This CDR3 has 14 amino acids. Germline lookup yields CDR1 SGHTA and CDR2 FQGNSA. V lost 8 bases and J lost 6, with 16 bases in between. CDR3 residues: CASGPTLGAGELFF. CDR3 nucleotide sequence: TGTGCCAGCGGGCCGACCCTAGGGGCCGGGGAGCTGTTTTTT. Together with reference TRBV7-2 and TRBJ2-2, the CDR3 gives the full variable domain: GAGVSQSPSNKVTEKGKDVELRCDPISGHTALYWYRQSLGQGLEFLIYFQGNSAPDKSGLPSDRFSAERTGGSVSTLTIQRTQQEDSAVYLCASGPTLGAGELFFGEGSRLTVL.

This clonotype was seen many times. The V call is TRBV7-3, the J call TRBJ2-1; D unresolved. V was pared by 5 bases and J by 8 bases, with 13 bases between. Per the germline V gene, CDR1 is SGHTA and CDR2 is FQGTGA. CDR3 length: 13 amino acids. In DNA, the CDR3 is TGTGCCAGCAGCCTAGATCGGTTAGATGAGCAGTTCTTC. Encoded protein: CASSLDRLDEQFF.

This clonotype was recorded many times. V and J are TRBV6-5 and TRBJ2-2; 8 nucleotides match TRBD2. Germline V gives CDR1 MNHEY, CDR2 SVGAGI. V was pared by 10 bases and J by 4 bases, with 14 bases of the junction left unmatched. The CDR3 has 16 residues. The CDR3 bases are TGTGCCACCTCCCGGCAGGGACTAGAGAGCACCGGGGAGCTGTTTTTT. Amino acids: CATSRQGLESTGELFF.

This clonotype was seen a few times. The CDR3, as DNA: TGTGCCAGCAGAGGACAGGGGGGGACGAATACGCAGTATTTT. Translating it yields CASRGQGGTNTQYF. V is TRBV2 and J is TRBJ2-3; 10 bases fit TRBD1. Unmatched junction bases numbered 7, after V lost 6 bases and J lost 7 bases. This CDR3 contains 14 residues. CDR1 SNHLY and CDR2 FYNNEI come from the germline V gene.

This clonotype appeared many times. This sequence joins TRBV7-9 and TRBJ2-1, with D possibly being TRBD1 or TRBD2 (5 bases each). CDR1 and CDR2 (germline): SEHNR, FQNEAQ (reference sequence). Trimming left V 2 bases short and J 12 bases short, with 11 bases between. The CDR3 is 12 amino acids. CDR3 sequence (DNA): TGTGCCAGCAGCTTAAGGGACCCCCGGCAGTTCTTC. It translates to CASSLRDPRQFF.

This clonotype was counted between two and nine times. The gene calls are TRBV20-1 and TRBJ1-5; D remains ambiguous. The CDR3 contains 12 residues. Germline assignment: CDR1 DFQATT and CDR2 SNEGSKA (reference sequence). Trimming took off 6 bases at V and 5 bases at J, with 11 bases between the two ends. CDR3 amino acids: CSAQTEDQPQHF. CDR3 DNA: TGCAGTGCGCAGACGGAAGATCAGCCCCAGCATTTT.

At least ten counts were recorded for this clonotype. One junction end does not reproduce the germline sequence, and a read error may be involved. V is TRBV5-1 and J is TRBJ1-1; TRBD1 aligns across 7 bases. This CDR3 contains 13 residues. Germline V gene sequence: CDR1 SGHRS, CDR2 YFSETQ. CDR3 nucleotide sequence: TGCGCCAGCAGGTTACAGGGGAACGCTGAAGCTTTCTTT. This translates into CASRLQGNAEAFF.

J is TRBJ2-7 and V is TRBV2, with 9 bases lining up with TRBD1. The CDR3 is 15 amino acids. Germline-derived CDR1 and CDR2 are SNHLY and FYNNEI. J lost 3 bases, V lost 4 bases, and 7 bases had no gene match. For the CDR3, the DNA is TGTGCCAGCAGTGTCGACAGGGGGGCGAACTACGAGCAGTACTTC. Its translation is CASSVDRGANYEQYF.

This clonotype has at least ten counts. The CDR3 protein is CASSLVRLAGLGTGELFF. In nucleotides, the CDR3 is TGTGCCAGCAGCTTAGTTAGACTAGCGGGCCTCGGGACCGGGGAGCTGTTTTTT. V gene TRBV7-8 combines with J gene TRBJ2-2; 10 bases match TRBD2. Trimming at V came to 1 base and at J to 5 bases, leaving 10 bases not matched to a gene. Germline CDR1 SGHVS, CDR2 FQNEAQ. CDR3 length equals 18 residues.

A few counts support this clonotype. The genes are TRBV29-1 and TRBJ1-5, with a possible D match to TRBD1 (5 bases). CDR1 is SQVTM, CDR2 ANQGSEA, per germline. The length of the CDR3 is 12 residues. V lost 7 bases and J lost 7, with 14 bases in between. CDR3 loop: CSAGGEEQPQHF. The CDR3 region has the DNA TGCAGCGCCGGGGGGGAGGAACAGCCCCAGCATTTT.

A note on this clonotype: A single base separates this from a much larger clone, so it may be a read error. This CDR3 reads CASSQDIAGSNEHFF. CDR3 DNA sequence: TGTGCCAGCAGCCAAGATATAGCAGGGTCAAATGAGCATTTCTTC. J is TRBJ2-1 and V is TRBV4-2; maybe TRBD1 (5 bases). From germline, CDR1 is LGHNA and CDR2 YNFKEQ. The CDR3 loop spans 15 amino acids.

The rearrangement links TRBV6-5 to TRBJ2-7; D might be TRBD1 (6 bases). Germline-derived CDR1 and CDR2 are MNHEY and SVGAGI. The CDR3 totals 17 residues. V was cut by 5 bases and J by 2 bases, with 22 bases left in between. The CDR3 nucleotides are TGTGCCAGCAGTCCCTACTTCGGACAGCCCAGTACCTACGAGCAGTACTTC. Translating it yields CASSPYFGQPSTYEQYF.

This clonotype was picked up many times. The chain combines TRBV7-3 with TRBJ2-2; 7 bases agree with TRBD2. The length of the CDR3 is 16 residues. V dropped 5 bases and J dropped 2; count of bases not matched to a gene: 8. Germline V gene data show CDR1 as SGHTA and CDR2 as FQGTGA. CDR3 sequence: CASSPSGGGNTGELFF. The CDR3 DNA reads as TGTGCCAGCAGCCCAAGTGGGGGGGGAAACACCGGGGAGCTGTTTTTT.

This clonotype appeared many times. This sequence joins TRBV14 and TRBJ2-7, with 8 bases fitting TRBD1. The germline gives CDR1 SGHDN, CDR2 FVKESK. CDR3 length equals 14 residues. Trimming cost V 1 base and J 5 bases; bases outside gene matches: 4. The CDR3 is CASSQAGGMDEQYF. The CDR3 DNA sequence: TGTGCCAGCAGCCAAGCAGGGGGCATGGACGAGCAGTACTTC.

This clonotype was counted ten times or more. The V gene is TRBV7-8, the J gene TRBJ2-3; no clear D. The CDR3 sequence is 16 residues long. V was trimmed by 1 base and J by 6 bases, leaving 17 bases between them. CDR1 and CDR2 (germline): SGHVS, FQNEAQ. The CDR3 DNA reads TGTGCCAGCAGCTTAGAGGCGCCCAGTGGCAAGGATACGCAGTATTTT. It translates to CASSLEAPSGKDTQYF.

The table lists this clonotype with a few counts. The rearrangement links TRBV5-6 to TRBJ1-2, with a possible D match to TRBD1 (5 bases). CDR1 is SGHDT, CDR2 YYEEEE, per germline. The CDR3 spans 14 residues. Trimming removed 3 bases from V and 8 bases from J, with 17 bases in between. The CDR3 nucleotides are TGTGCCAGCAGCTACAGGTACCCCAGGGAGGGCTACACCTTC. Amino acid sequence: CASSYRYPREGYTF.

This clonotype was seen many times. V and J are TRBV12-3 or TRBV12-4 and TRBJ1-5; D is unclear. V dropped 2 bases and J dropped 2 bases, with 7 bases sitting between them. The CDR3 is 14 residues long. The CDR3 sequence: CASSLLLGNQPQHF. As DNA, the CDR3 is TGTGCCAGCAGTTTACTCCTGGGCAATCAGCCCCAGCATTTT.

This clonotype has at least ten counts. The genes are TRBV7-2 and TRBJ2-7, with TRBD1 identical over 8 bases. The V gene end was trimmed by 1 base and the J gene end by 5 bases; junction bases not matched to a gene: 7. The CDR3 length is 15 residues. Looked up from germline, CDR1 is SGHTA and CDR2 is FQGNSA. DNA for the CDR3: TGTGCCAGCAGCTTAGGGGCAGGGGGCGTGGACGAGCAGTACTTC. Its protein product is CASSLGAGGVDEQYF.

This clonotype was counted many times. CDR3 protein: CASSLDGASPLHF. In nucleotides, the CDR3 is TGTGCCAGCAGCTTAGATGGGGCTTCACCCCTCCACTTT. This rearrangement joins TRBV11-2 to TRBJ1-6; TRBD1 might be the D (5 bases). V shed 0 bases and J shed 9 bases, with 6 bases lying between them. The CDR3 is 13 residues long. CDR1 SGHAT and CDR2 FQNNGV come from the germline V gene.

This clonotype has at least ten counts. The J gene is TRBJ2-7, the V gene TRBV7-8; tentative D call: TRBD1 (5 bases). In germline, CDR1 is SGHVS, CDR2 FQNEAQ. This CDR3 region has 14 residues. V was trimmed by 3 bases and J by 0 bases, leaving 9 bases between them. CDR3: CASSFDRISYEQYF. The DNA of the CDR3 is TGTGCCAGCAGCTTTGACAGAATCTCCTACGAGCAGTACTTC.

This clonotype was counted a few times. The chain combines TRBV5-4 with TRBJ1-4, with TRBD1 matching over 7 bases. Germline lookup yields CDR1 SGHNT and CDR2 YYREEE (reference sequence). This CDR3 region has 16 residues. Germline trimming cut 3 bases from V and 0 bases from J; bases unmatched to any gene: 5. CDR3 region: CASSSRDSPTNEKLFF. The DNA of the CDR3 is TGTGCCAGCAGCTCCCGGGACAGTCCAACTAATGAAAAACTGTTTTTT.

CDR3 amino acids: CSATLAGGTDTQYF. DNA of the CDR3: TGCAGTGCTACCTTAGCGGGAGGCACAGATACGCAGTATTTT. V usage is TRBV20-1 and J usage is TRBJ2-3, with 9 positions matching TRBD2. The V gene end was trimmed by 4 bases and the J gene end by 1 base; junction bases not matched to a gene: 3. Germline assignment: CDR1 DFQATT and CDR2 SNEGSKA (reference sequence). The CDR3 is 14 amino acids.

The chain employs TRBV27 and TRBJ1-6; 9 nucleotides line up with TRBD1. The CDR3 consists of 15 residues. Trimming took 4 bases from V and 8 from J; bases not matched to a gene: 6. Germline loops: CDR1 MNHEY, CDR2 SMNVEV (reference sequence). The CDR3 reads CASSYRDRADSPLHF. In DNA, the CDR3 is TGTGCCAGCAGTTATCGGGACAGGGCTGATTCACCCCTCCACTTT.

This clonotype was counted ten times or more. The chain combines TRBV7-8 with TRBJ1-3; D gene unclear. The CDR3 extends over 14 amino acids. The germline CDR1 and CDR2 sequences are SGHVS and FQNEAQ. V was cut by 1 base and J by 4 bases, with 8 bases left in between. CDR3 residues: CASSLEIGGNTIYF. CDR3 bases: TGTGCCAGCAGCTTAGAGATAGGGGGAAACACCATATATTTT.

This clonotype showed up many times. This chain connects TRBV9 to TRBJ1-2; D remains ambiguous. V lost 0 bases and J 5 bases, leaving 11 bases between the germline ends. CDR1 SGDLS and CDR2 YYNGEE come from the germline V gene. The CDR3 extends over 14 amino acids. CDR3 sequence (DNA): TGTGCCAGCAGCGTAGACCTCCCATCTTATGGCTACACCTTC. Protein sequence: CASSVDLPSYGYTF.

CDR3 DNA sequence: TGTGCCAGCAGCCAAGGTGTTACGCCCCCCGGGACCCAGTACTTC. This encodes CASSQGVTPPGTQYF. V and J are TRBV3-1 and TRBJ2-5; D ambiguous. The germline V gene has CDR1 LGHDT and CDR2 YNNKEL (reference sequence). The V gene lost 1 base and the J gene lost 7 bases, with 16 bases spanning the gap. The CDR3 is 15 amino acids.

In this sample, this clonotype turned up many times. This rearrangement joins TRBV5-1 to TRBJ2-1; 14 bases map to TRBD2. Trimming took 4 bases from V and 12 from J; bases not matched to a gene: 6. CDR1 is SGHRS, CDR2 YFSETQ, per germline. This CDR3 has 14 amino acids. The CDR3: CASSPTSGRVVQFF. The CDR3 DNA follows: TGCGCCAGCAGCCCGACTAGCGGGAGGGTGGTGCAGTTCTTC.

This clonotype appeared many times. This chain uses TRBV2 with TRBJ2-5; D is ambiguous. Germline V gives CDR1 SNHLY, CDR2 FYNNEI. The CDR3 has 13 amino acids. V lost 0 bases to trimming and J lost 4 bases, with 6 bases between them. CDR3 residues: CASSEASRETQYF. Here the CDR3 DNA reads TGTGCCAGCAGTGAAGCTAGCCGAGAGACCCAGTACTTC.

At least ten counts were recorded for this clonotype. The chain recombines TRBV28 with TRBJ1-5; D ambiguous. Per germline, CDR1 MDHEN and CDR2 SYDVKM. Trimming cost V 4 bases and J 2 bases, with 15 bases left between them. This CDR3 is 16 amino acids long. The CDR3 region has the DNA TGTGCCAGCAGTTCCCCGACCCCGGGAGGCAATCAGCCCCAGCATTTT. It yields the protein CASSSPTPGGNQPQHF.